A selection of T cell receptor beta chains follows, all from one sample in a study of response to subunit inactivated influenza vaccine. Via MiXCR, TCRdb re-called the RT-PCR reads, giving one row per CDR3 protein. Found here are fewer than 750,000 distinct CDR3 sequences, 14% of them singletons; the top ten hold around 10%. The source was PBMCs from blood, collected 11 to 12 days after vaccination. These TCRs come from a man over 45 who received an inactivated influenza vaccine. CDR3s include the opening cysteine and the closing phenylalanine or tryptophan. The D gene is left open where the match is weak. Size tells how often a clone was seen (once, few, many) or the class of an expanded clone, and some rows leave it out.

14 | TRBJ1-2 | TRBV6-1 | NA | TRBD1 | TGTGCCAGCAGAAGAGGACAGGGCCACTATGGCTACACCTTC | CASRRGQGHYGYTF
14 | TRBJ1-5 | TRBV20-1 | NA | NA | TGCAGTGCTAGTTACCGGAAAAGCAATCAGCCCCAGCATTTT | CSASYRKSNQPQHF
14 | TRBJ2-3 | TRBV11-2 | NA | NA | TGTGCCAGCAGCTTAGTTTTTGCGGGGCGTACGCAGTATTTT | CASSLVFAGRTQYF
16 | TRBJ1-2 | TRBV20-1 | NA | NA | TGCAGTGCTAGAGTCCTCACCCCCCACGGGGGAGCTGGCTACACCTTC | CSARVLTPHGGAGYTF
14 | TRBJ2-7 | TRBV7-9 | few | TRBD1 | TGTGCCAGCAGCTTCCGGGACAGTACCTACGAGCAGTACTTC | CASSFRDSTYEQYF
19 | TRBJ2-7 | TRBV11-2 | few | TRBD2 | TGTGCCAGCAGCTTAGGTGGGGGAACGCTAGCGGTCTTCTCCTACGAGCAGTACTTC | CASSLGGGTLAVFSYEQYF
12 | TRBJ2-7 | TRBV20-1 | NA | NA | TGCAGTGCTTCCAGAGGCTCCTACGAGCAGTACTTC | CSASRGSYEQYF
14 | TRBJ2-7 | TRBV6-1 | few | NA | TGTGCCAGCAGTGAATCAGGTCCGATGGACGAGCAGTACTTC | CASSESGPMDEQYF
17 | TRBJ2-3 | TRBV18 | few | NA | TGTGCCAGCTCACCTTCTCTCCTGGCAGGGGAGACAGATACGCAGTATTTT | CASSPSLLAGETDTQYF
16 | TRBJ2-5 | TRBV7-2 | few | NA | TGTGCCAGCAGCTCACGTGGACAGAGAGACCAAGAGACCCAGTACTTC | CASSSRGQRDQETQYF
13 | TRBJ1-1 | TRBV5-1 | NA | NA | TGCGCCAGCAGCTTGAACGAGAACACTGAAGCTTTCTTT | CASSLNENTEAFF
17 | TRBJ2-2 | TRBV12-5 | NA | TRBD2 | TGTGCTAGTGGTTCGCTGACTAGCGGGGGGGCCACCGGGGAGCTGTTTTTT | CASGSLTSGGATGELFF
15 | TRBJ2-5 | TRBV28 | many | TRBD1 | TGTGCCAGCAGAGGTGACGGGACAGCCAAAGAGACCCAGTACTTC | CASRGDGTAKETQYF
15 | TRBJ2-3 | TRBV12-3/TRBV12-4 | NA | TRBD2 | TGTGCCAGCAGTCCCATCGGGAGGTCCTCCCCTACGCAGTATTTT | CASSPIGRSSPTQYF
14 | TRBJ2-3 | TRBV5-1 | NA | TRBD1 | TGCGCCAGCAGCTTGGGGACAGGCAGAGATACGCAGTATTTT | CASSLGTGRDTQYF
15 | TRBJ1-1 | TRBV28 | few | TRBD1 | TGTGCCAGCAGGTTAGGGGGCGCAGTGGGGACTGAAGCTTTCTTT | CASRLGGAVGTEAFF
15 | TRBJ2-5 | TRBV4-2 | NA | TRBD2 | TGTGCCAGCAGTCAACCGGGACTAACTCAAGAGACCCAGTACTTC | CASSQPGLTQETQYF
16 | TRBJ1-3 | TRBV4-3 | once | NA | TGCGCCAGCAGCCAAGATGGCAGATCCCCTGGAAACACCATATATTTT | CASSQDGRSPGNTIYF
16 | TRBJ2-6 | TRBV5-1 | many | NA | TGCGCCAGCAGCTTGCCGGGCAGGGCTGGGGCCAACGTCCTGACTTTC | CASSLPGRAGANVLTF